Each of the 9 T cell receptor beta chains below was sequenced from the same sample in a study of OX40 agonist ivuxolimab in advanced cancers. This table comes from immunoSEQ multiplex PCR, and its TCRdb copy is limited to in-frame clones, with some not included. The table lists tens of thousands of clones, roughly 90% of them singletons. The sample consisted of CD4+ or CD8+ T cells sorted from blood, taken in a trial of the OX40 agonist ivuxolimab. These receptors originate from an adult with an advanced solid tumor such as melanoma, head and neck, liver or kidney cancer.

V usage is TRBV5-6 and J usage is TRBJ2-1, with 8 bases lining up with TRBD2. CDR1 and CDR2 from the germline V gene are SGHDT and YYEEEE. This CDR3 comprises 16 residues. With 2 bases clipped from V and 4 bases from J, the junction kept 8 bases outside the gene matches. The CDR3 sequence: CASSLSASGRYNEQFF. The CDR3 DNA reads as TGTGCCAGCAGCTTAAGTGCTAGCGGGCGATACAATGAGCAGTTCTTC. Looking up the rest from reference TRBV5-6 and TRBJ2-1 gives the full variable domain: DAGVTQSPTHLIKTRGQQVTLRCSPKSGHDTVSWYQQALGQGPQFIFQYYEEEERQRGNFPDRFSGHQFPNYSSELNVNALLLGDSALYLCASSLSASGRYNEQFFGPGTRLTVL.

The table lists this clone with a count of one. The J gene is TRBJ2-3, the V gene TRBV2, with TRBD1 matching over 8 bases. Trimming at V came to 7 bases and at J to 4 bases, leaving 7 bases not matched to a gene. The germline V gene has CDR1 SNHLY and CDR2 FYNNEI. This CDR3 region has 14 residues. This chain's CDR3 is CASTGQGRADTQYF. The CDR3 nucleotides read TGTGCCAGCACCGGACAGGGTAGGGCAGATACGCAGTATTTT. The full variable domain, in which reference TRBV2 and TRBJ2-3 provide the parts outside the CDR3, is EPEVTQTPSHQVTQMGQEVILRCVPISNHLYFYWYRQILGQKVEFLVSFYNNEISEKSEIFDDQFSVERPDGSNFTLKIRSTKLEDSAMYFCASTGQGRADTQYFGPGTRLTVL.

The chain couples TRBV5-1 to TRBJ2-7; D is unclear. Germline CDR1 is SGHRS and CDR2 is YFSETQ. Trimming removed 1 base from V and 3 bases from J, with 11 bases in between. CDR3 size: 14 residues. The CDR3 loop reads CASSLQSSDYEQYF. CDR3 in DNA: TGCGCCAGCAGCTTGCAGAGCTCTGACTACGAGCAGTACTTC. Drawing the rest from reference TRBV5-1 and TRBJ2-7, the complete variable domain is KAGVTQTPRYLIKTRGQQVTLSCSPISGHRSVSWYQQTPGQGLQFLFEYFSETQRNKGNFPGRFSGRQFSNSRSEMNVSTLELGDSALYLCASSLQSSDYEQYFGPGTRLTVT.

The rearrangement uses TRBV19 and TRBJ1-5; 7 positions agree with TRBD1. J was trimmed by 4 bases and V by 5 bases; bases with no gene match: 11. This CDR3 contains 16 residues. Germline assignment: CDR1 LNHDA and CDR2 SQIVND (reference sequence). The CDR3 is CASSSPGQRNNQPQHF. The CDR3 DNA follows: TGTGCCAGTAGTTCGCCGGGACAGAGAAATAATCAGCCCCAGCATTTT.

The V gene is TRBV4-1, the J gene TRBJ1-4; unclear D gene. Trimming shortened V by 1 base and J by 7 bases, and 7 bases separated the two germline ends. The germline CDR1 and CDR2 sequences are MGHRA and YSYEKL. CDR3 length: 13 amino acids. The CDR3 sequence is CASSQGPGEKLFF. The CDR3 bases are TGCGCCAGCAGCCAAGGGCCGGGTGAAAAACTGTTTTTT.

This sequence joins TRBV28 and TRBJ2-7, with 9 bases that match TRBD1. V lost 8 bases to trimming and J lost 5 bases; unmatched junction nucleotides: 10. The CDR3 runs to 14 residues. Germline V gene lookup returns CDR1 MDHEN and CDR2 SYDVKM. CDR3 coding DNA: TGTGCCAGCCGACCACAGGGGGCGCTTCACGAGCAGTACTTC. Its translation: CASRPQGALHEQYF.

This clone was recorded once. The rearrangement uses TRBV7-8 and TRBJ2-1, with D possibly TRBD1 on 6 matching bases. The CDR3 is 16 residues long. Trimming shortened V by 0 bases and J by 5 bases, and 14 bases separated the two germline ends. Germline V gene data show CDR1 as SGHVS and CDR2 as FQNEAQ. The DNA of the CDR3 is TGTGCCAGCAGCTTAGCGCTCAGGGGCGCTCACAATGAGCAGTTCTTC. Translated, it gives CASSLALRGAHNEQFF.

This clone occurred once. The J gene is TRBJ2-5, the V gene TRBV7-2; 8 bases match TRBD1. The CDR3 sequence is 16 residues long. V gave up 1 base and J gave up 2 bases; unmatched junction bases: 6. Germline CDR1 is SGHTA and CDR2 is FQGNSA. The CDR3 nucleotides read TGTGCCAGCAGCTTAGTTAGGACAGGGTCTCAAGAGACCCAGTACTTC. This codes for CASSLVRTGSQETQYF.

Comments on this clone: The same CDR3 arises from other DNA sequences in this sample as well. The CDR3 reads CASSLVSGNQPQHF. The CDR3 nucleotides are TGTGCCAGCAGCTTAGTGTCCGGCAATCAGCCCCAGCATTTT. The gene calls are TRBV7-2 and TRBJ1-5; D is undetermined. The CDR3 spans 14 residues. Trimming left V 1 base short and J 2 bases short, with 6 bases between. CDR1 is SGHTA, CDR2 FQGNSA, per germline.